Below are 21 T cell receptor beta chains sequenced from a single sample in a study of CD8 T cells in Susac syndrome. The authors reverse transcribed about 0.5 to 1 ug RNA with random hexamers. Each CDR3 protein is one row after TCRdb ran MiXCR on the immunoSEQ multiplex PCR reads. Of about 94,000 distinct CDR3 sequences listed, about 95% were seen once; the top ten hold roughly 0.31%. Sequencing was performed on CD4+ T cells from PBMCs. The receptors come from a human donor with Susac syndrome.

The V and J genes are TRBV5-1 and TRBJ2-4; maybe TRBD1 (5 bases). V gave up 9 bases and J gave up 9 bases, with 16 bases separating them. In germline, CDR1 is SGHRS, CDR2 YFSETQ. CDR3 length: 12 amino acids. In nucleotides, the CDR3 is TGCGCCAAACGACAGAATCTATGCATTCAGTACTTC. Translating gives CAKRQNLCIQYF.

V gene TRBV3-1 combines with J gene TRBJ1-1; D call uncertain. CDR1 is LGHDT and CDR2 is YNNKEL in the germline V gene (reference sequence). This CDR3 comprises 13 residues. Between the trimmed V and J ends, which lost 4 bases and 4 bases, there was a span of 10 bases. CDR3: CASSLNLGTEAFF. The CDR3 region has the DNA TGTGCCAGCAGCCTCAACTTGGGCACTGAAGCTTTCTTT.

V and J are TRBV7-2 and TRBJ1-6, with D uncertain. The CDR3 consists of 15 residues. The V end lost 1 base, the J end lost 6 bases, and 10 bases lay between the germline ends. Germline V gives CDR1 SGHTA, CDR2 FQGNSA. The CDR3 bases are TGTGCCAGCAGCTTAGTTGGCCCTCCTAATTCACCCCTCCACTTT. This gives the protein CASSLVGPPNSPLHF.

This clonotype was seen once. The J gene is TRBJ2-3, the V gene TRBV7-3, with 16 bases fitting TRBD2. The CDR3 has 18 residues. With V trimmed by 5 bases and J by 3 bases, 8 bases remained unmatched. The germline V gene encodes CDR1 SGHTA and CDR2 FQGTGA. CDR3 sequence reads: CASSRGTSGGAVTDTQYF. The CDR3 DNA reads as TGTGCCAGCAGCCGCGGGACTAGCGGGGGGGCCGTGACAGATACGCAGTATTTT.

The rearrangement links TRBV24-1 to TRBJ2-1; D is perhaps TRBD1 (6 bases). The CDR3 is made up of 12 amino acids. CDR1 is KGHDR, CDR2 SFDVKD, per germline. The CDR3 coding sequence is TGTGCAACAGGGAGCTCCTACAATGAGCAGTTCTTC. Translating it yields CATGSSYNEQFF.

This sequence joins TRBV5-4 and TRBJ2-7; TRBD1 matches 8 bases. Germline V gene data show CDR1 as SGHNT and CDR2 as YYREEE (reference sequence). This CDR3 has 15 residues. The J segment lost 0 bases and the V segment lost 5 bases, leaving 7 bases of the junction unmatched. The CDR3 spells CASSSGQGSSYEQYF. The CDR3 DNA reads as TGTGCCAGCAGTTCAGGACAGGGTAGCTCCTACGAGCAGTACTTC.

The chain is built from TRBV5-1 and TRBJ2-3, with 7 bases lining up with TRBD2. Germline assignment: CDR1 SGHRS and CDR2 YFSETQ. The junction had 10 bases not matched to a gene; V was cut back by 5 bases and J by 4 bases. The CDR3 runs to 15 residues. CDR3 DNA sequence: TGCGCCAGCAGATCGGGACTACCAGCAGCAGATACGCAGTATTTT. This sequence encodes CASRSGLPAADTQYF.

The chain combines TRBV7-2 with TRBJ2-3; D uncertain. The V and J ends lost 2 bases and 2 bases respectively, with 8 bases between them. Germline-derived CDR1 and CDR2 are SGHTA and FQGNSA. This CDR3 region has 14 residues. This CDR3 reads CASSLRLPTDTQYF. The CDR3 DNA reads TGTGCCAGCAGCTTACGCCTTCCCACAGATACGCAGTATTTT.

This clonotype appeared a single time. J is TRBJ2-7 and V is TRBV29-1; D might be TRBD1 (5 bases). The CDR3 consists of 14 residues. Trimming cost V 4 bases and J 3 bases, with 16 bases left between them. Per germline, CDR1 SQVTM and CDR2 ANQGSEA. The CDR3 DNA follows: TGCAGCGTTGTTACCGACAGCCGGAACTACGAGCAGTACTTC. This gives the protein CSVVTDSRNYEQYF.

This chain links TRBV5-1 with TRBJ2-3; perhaps TRBD2 as D (6 bases). CDR3 length equals 16 residues. The germline CDR1 and CDR2 sequences are SGHRS and YFSETQ. V lost 0 bases and J lost 3, with 14 bases in between. For the CDR3, the DNA is TGCGCCAGCAGCTTGGAAGGGAGGTCAGGGACAGATACGCAGTATTTT. Protein sequence: CASSLEGRSGTDTQYF.

A single count supports this clonotype. This chain joins TRBV4-1 and TRBJ2-2, with 13 nucleotides matching TRBD2. The CDR3 is 16 amino acids. V was pared by 4 bases and J by 6 bases, with 5 bases of the junction left unmatched. Germline V gene data show CDR1 as MGHRA and CDR2 as YSYEKL. CDR3 in DNA: TGCGCCAGCAGCCCTGGACTAGCGGGGGTGGCCGGGGAGCTGTTTTTT. It codes for CASSPGLAGVAGELFF.

CDR3 in DNA: TGCGCCAGCAGCTTGGTTTCGTCGGGGGGTCAGAACACTGAAGCTTTCTTT. As protein: CASSLVSSGGQNTEAFF. The rearrangement uses TRBV5-1 and TRBJ1-1; TRBD1 might be the D (5 bases). Germline CDR1 is SGHRS and CDR2 is YFSETQ. The CDR3 sequence is 17 residues long. Trimming took 0 bases from V and 1 from J, leaving 16 bases between them.

This clonotype has just one count. The chain uses TRBV10-3 and TRBJ1-1; D unresolved. Germline CDR1 and CDR2: ENHRY and SYGVKD. V lost 6 bases and J 4 bases, leaving 9 bases between the germline ends. This CDR3 is built from 12 residues. CDR3 region: CAIREGSTEAFF. The DNA of the CDR3 is TGTGCCATCAGGGAGGGTTCCACTGAAGCTTTCTTT.

The rearrangement uses TRBV20-1 and TRBJ1-5; D is unresolved. The CDR3 is 15 amino acids. V was clipped by 4 bases and J by 3 bases, with 16 bases between them. From germline, CDR1 is DFQATT and CDR2 SNEGSKA (reference sequence). The CDR3 protein is CSATKREGFNQPQHF. The CDR3 coding sequence is TGCAGTGCTACCAAAAGAGAAGGGTTCAATCAGCCCCAGCATTTT.

The V gene is TRBV14, the J gene TRBJ1-1; D not resolved. Germline assignment: CDR1 SGHDN and CDR2 FVKESK. The CDR3 extends over 13 amino acids. Trimming shortened V by 2 bases and J by 1 base, and 5 bases separated the two germline ends. The CDR3 loop reads CASSQLGNTEAFF. The DNA for the CDR3 is TGTGCCAGCAGCCAACTCGGGAACACTGAAGCTTTCTTT. Full variable domain (rest looked up from reference TRBV14 and TRBJ1-1): EAGVTQFPSHSVIEKGQTVTLRCDPISGHDNLYWYRRVMGKEIKFLLHFVKESKQDESGMPNNRFLAERTGGTYSTLKVQPAELEDSGVYFCASSQLGNTEAFFGQGTRLTVV.

The chain has TRBV4-3 and TRBJ2-2; 10 bases are shared with TRBD2. Germline V lookup: CDR1 LGHNA, CDR2 YSLEER. The CDR3 totals 19 residues. Trimming took 2 bases from V and 2 from J; bases not matched to a gene: 11. Written as DNA, the CDR3 is TGCGCCAGCAGCCAATCCCCTTTAGCGGGGGGTCTTAACACCGGGGAGCTGTTTTTT. This encodes CASSQSPLAGGLNTGELFF.

The chain combines TRBV30 with TRBJ2-5; 16 bases line up with TRBD2. Germline loops: CDR1 GTSNPN, CDR2 SVGIG (reference sequence). The V segment lost 0 bases and the J segment 4 bases; nucleotides outside the gene matches: 5. The CDR3 covers 17 residues. The CDR3 DNA reads as TGTGCCTGGAGTGTCCGGGGACTAGCGGGGGGGTCAGAGACCCAGTACTTC. This translates into CAWSVRGLAGGSETQYF.

The chain has TRBV20-1 and TRBJ2-7; the D is unclear. The V gene lost 5 bases and the J gene lost 0 bases, with 11 bases spanning the gap. The germline V gene encodes CDR1 DFQATT and CDR2 SNEGSKA (reference sequence). CDR3 size: 13 residues. The CDR3 here is CSARPGSSYEQYF. The CDR3, as DNA: TGCAGTGCTCGCCCCGGTAGCTCCTACGAGCAGTACTTC.

The CDR3 DNA is TGCGCCAGCAGCCGCATCGGTAGCACAGATACGCAGTATTTT. Amino acid sequence: CASSRIGSTDTQYF. The J gene is TRBJ2-3, the V gene TRBV4-1; no reliable D call. Germline-derived CDR1 and CDR2 are MGHRA and YSYEKL. Trimming took off 4 bases at V and 0 bases at J, with 8 bases between the two ends. This CDR3 comprises 14 residues.

The chain links TRBV30 to TRBJ1-6, with a possible D match to TRBD1 (5 bases). The CDR3 is 13 residues long. Looked up from germline, CDR1 is GTSNPN and CDR2 is SVGIG (reference sequence). V was trimmed by 1 base and J by 10 bases, leaving 11 bases between them. The CDR3 loop is CAWSESRDSPLHF. The CDR3 nucleotides are TGTGCCTGGAGTGAAAGCAGGGACTCACCCCTCCACTTT. The full variable domain, in which reference TRBV30 and TRBJ1-6 provide the parts outside the CDR3, is SQTIHQWPATLVQPVGSPLSLECTVEGTSNPNLYWYRQAAGRGLQLLFYSVGIGQISSEVPQNLSASRPQDRQFILSSKKLLLSDSGFYLCAWSESRDSPLHFGNGTRLTVT.

The rearrangement uses TRBV3-1 and TRBJ2-7; D gene ambiguous. V gave up 5 bases and J gave up 6 bases, with 8 bases separating them. Looked up from germline, CDR1 is LGHDT and CDR2 is YNNKEL (reference sequence). This CDR3 is 11 amino acids long. CDR3 loop: CASSSQVEQYF. The CDR3 DNA sequence: TGTGCCAGCAGCAGTCAAGTCGAGCAGTACTTC.